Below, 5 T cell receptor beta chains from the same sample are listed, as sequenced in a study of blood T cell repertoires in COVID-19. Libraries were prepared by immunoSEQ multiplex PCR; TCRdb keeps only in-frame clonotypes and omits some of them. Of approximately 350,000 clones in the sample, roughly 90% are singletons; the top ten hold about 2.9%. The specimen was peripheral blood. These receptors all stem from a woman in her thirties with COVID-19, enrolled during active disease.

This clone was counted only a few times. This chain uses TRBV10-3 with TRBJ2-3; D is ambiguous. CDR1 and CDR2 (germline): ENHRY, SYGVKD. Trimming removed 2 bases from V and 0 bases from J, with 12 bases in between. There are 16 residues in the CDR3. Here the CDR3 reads CAISEGWPTSTDTQYF. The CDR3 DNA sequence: TGTGCCATCAGTGAGGGTTGGCCGACTAGCACAGATACGCAGTATTTT.

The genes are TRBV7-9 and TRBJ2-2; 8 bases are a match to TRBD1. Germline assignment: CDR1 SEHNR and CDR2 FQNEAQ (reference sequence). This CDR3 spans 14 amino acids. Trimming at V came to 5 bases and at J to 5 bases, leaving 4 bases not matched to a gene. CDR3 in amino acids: CASSTGGRTGELFF. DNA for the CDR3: TGTGCCAGCAGCACAGGGGGTAGGACCGGGGAGCTGTTTTTT.

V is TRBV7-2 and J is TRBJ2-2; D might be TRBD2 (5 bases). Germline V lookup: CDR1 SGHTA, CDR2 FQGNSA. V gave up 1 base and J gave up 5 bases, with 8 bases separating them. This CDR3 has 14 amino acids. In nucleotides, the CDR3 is TGTGCCAGCAGCTTAGTTGAGCGGACCGGGGAGCTGTTTTTT. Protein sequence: CASSLVERTGELFF. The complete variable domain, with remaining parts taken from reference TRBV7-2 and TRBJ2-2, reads GAGVSQSPSNKVTEKGKDVELRCDPISGHTALYWYRQSLGQGLEFLIYFQGNSAPDKSGLPSDRFSAERTGGSVSTLTIQRTQQEDSAVYLCASSLVERTGELFFGEGSRLTVL.

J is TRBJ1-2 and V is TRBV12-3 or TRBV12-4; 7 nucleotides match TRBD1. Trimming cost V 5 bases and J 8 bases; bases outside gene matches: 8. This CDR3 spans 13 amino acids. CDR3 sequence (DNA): TGTGCCAGCAGTGGAGGGGGCCAGTCAGGCTACACCTTC. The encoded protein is CASSGGGQSGYTF.

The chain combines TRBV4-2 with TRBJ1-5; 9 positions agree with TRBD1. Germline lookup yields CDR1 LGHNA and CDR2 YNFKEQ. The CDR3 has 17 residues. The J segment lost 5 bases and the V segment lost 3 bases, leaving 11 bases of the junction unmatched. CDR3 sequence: CASSHAPRDRAYQPQHF. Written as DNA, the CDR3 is TGTGCCAGCAGCCACGCACCCCGGGACAGGGCCTATCAGCCCCAGCATTTT.